A selection of T cell receptor beta chains follows, all from one sample in a study of T-cell memory formation after mild COVID-19. TCRdb redid the calling of the 5' RACE reads with MiXCR, one entry per CDR3 protein. The sample shows some 350,000 distinct CDR3 sequences, 15% to 20% of them seen only once. The sample comprised PBMCs or a T cell subset sorted from them (not recorded which). The receptors stem from a man aged 18-30 years who had mild COVID-19 (a few samples of this study predate the infection). Cell type and time point are not known. Both conserved end residues are part of each CDR3. The D gene is left open where the match is weak. The size entry is marked missing in some rows and otherwise reads once, few, many or a size class.

-	TRBV5-6	TRBJ1-2	many	TGTGCCAGCAGCTTTGCCCCTAAGGGCGGCTACACCTTC	CASSFAPKGGYTF
TRBD2	TRBV7-2	TRBJ2-3	-	TGTGCCAGCAGCTCGAATCGCGGGGGTCTAGATACGCAGTATTTT	CASSSNRGGLDTQYF
-	TRBV9	TRBJ2-5	-	TGTGCCAGCAGCGTAGTGGGGTTCACGGGAGAGACCCAGTACTTC	CASSVVGFTGETQYF
TRBD1	TRBV15	TRBJ1-1	few	TGTGCCACCAGCAGAGGGGACAGGGACCAAATGAACACTGAAGCTTTCTTT	CATSRGDRDQMNTEAFF
-	TRBV5-1	TRBJ1-1	-	TGCGCCAGCGCAGTGGGACCCTTGAACACTGAAGCTTTCTTT	CASAVGPLNTEAFF
-	TRBV4-1	TRBJ1-2	few	TGCGCCAGTGCCGGCCTTCAGGGCTACACCTTC	CASAGLQGYTF
-	TRBV5-1	TRBJ1-3	-	TGCGCCAGCAGCTTGGCTTTCTCTGGAAACACCATATATTTT	CASSLAFSGNTIYF
TRBD1	TRBV12-3/TRBV12-4	TRBJ1-2	-	TGTGCCAGCAGTTCCACAGGGGTCTGGGGCTACACCTTC	CASSSTGVWGYTF
-	TRBV11-2	TRBJ1-4	-	TGTGCCAGCAGCTCATGGGGATCAACTAATGAAAAACTGTTTTTT	CASSSWGSTNEKLFF
-	TRBV5-1	TRBJ1-4	few	TGCGCCAGCAGCTTTCAGGGCCAGAATGAAAAACTGTTTTTT	CASSFQGQNEKLFF
-	TRBV6-5	TRBJ2-3	-	TGTGCCAGCAGTTACTCCGGACAGACCACAGATACGCAGTATTTT	CASSYSGQTTDTQYF
-	TRBV11-2	TRBJ1-6	-	TGTGCCAGCAGCCTCCGTCTCCTTAAGGACAGTTCCTATAATTCACCCCTCCACTTT	CASSLRLLKDSSYNSPLHF
TRBD1	TRBV12-3/TRBV12-4	TRBJ2-1	-	TGTGCCAGCACTATTCGGACAGGGATTTACAATGAGCAGTTCTTC	CASTIRTGIYNEQFF
TRBD1	TRBV7-3	TRBJ2-5	few	TGTGCCAGCAGCCCTAACGCCCCGTCGGGACAGGATGGGAAAGAGACCCAGTACTTC	CASSPNAPSGQDGKETQYF
TRBD1	TRBV5-1	TRBJ1-5	few	TGCGCCAGCAGCACGGCAGGGGGGAGCGGTCAGCCCCAGCATTTT	CASSTAGGSGQPQHF
-	TRBV11-3	TRBJ2-5	-	TGTGCCAGCAGCCCCCACCGGGGTGTGGAGACCCAGTACTTC	CASSPHRGVETQYF
-	TRBV12-3/TRBV12-4	TRBJ1-1	few	TGTGCCAGCAGTTTCGTAATAGGTGAAGCTTTCTTT	CASSFVIGEAFF
-	TRBV11-2	TRBJ2-5	few	TGTGCCAGCAGCCCCCCCCGGGGCTTTGACTGGGAGACCCAGTACTTC	CASSPPRGFDWETQYF
-	TRBV7-8	TRBJ2-7	-	TGTGCCAGCAGCACCCGGGACAAACTATACGAGCAGTACTTC	CASSTRDKLYEQYF
-	TRBV3-1	TRBJ1-3	-	TGTGCCAGCAGCCAAGGGGTCGGAAACACCATATATTTT	CASSQGVGNTIYF
-	TRBV15	TRBJ2-3	few	TGTGCCACCAGCGTTTCAATCACAGATACGCAGTATTTT	CATSVSITDTQYF
-	TRBV9	TRBJ2-6	few	TGTGCCAGCAGCGCCCATTTGGACCGCTCTGGGGCCAACGTCCTGACTTTC	CASSAHLDRSGANVLTF
-	TRBV5-1	TRBJ1-2	-	TGCGCCAGCAGCCAGGTTGGCGGAGAACTCAACTATGGCTACACCTTC	CASSQVGGELNYGYTF
-	TRBV28	TRBJ1-6	few	TGTGCCAGCAGCCCACCCAATTCACCCCTCCACTTT	CASSPPNSPLHF
TRBD1	TRBV5-4	TRBJ2-1	-	TGTGCCAGCAGCTTGAGCGGTCAGGGGGTCAACAATGAGCAGTTCTTC	CASSLSGQGVNNEQFF
-	TRBV5-4	TRBJ1-2	-	TGTGCCAGCAGCTTGGGTCAGGGATCTAACTATGGCTACACCTTC	CASSLGQGSNYGYTF
-	TRBV28	TRBJ2-1	-	TGTGCCAGCAGAGAGGCGGGGAGATACAATGAGCAGTTCTTC	CASREAGRYNEQFF
-	TRBV4-1	TRBJ2-7	-	TGCGCCAGCAGCCGACAAACGGACGGGTACGAGCAGTACTTC	CASSRQTDGYEQYF
TRBD1	TRBV20-1	TRBJ1-6	few	TGCAGTGCTAGACCCCGGGACAGGGTAACATATAATTCACCCCTCCACTTT	CSARPRDRVTYNSPLHF
TRBD1	TRBV27	TRBJ1-4	few	TGTGCCAGTACGACAGGGGCGGCTGAAAAACTGTTTTTT	CASTTGAAEKLFF
-	TRBV7-6	TRBJ1-1	-	TGTGCCAGCAGCTCGGCTCAGGGGTCGGGGACTGAAGCTTTCTTT	CASSSAQGSGTEAFF
TRBD1	TRBV7-9	TRBJ2-7	-	TGTGCCAGCAGCTTACAGGACAGGGCCTCCTACGAGCAGTACTTC	CASSLQDRASYEQYF
TRBD1	TRBV12-3/TRBV12-4	TRBJ1-1	-	TGTGCCAGCAGTTGGGACAGGAGTAACACTGAAGCTTTCTTT	CASSWDRSNTEAFF
-	TRBV4-1	TRBJ1-6	-	TGCGCCAGCGCACGGAGCTCCTATAATTCACCCCTCCACTTT	CASARSSYNSPLHF
TRBD2	TRBV6-5	TRBJ2-5	-	TGTGCCAGCAGTTGGACTAGTCAGCCAGAGACCCAGTACTTC	CASSWTSQPETQYF
-	TRBV13	TRBJ2-3	few	TGTGCCAGCAGCTCTAGACCATACACAGATACGCAGTATTTT	CASSSRPYTDTQYF
-	TRBV9	TRBJ1-1	-	TGTGCCAGCAGCGTAAGAGGTATGGATACTGAAGCTTTCTTT	CASSVRGMDTEAFF
-	TRBV15	TRBJ2-2	few	TGTGCCACCAGGACGAACACCGGGGAGCTGTTTTTT	CATRTNTGELFF
-	TRBV9	TRBJ2-5	few	TGTGCCAGCAGCGTAGCCAAGGGGGGAGAGACCCAGTACTTC	CASSVAKGGETQYF
TRBD2	TRBV24-1	TRBJ2-6	-	TGTGCCACCAGTGACAACATCCCGGGGCCTAGCGGCTCTGGGGCCAACGTCCTGACTTTC	CATSDNIPGPSGSGANVLTF
TRBD1	TRBV7-6	TRBJ2-1	-	TGTGCCAGCAGCCCCCGGGACAGATACAATGAGCAGTTCTTC	CASSPRDRYNEQFF
-	TRBV12-5	TRBJ1-1	few	TGTGCTAGCACCAAGGGGGGGAACACTGAAGCTTTCTTT	CASTKGGNTEAFF
-	TRBV20-1	TRBJ1-1	few	TGCAGTGCCCCGGACAAATGGCCTGAAGCTTTCTTT	CSAPDKWPEAFF
-	TRBV14	TRBJ2-4	many	TGTGCCAGCGGGCGAACTGGAGTGGACATTCAGTACTTC	CASGRTGVDIQYF
-	TRBV12-3/TRBV12-4	TRBJ2-1	-	TGTGCCAGCAGTCCCGACAGGGTAATAGCGGATGAGCAGTTCTTC	CASSPDRVIADEQFF
-	TRBV7-2	TRBJ1-5	few	TGTGCCAGCAGCTTCGAATACAGCAATCAGCCCCAGCATTTT	CASSFEYSNQPQHF
-	TRBV19	TRBJ2-1	-	TGTGCCAGTAGTATCACAGGATACAATGAGCAGTTCTTC	CASSITGYNEQFF
-	TRBV20-1	TRBJ2-7	-	TGCAGTGCTAGAGATTGGGGTACCCCCAGGGACGAGCAGTACTTC	CSARDWGTPRDEQYF
-	TRBV4-1	TRBJ2-1	many	TGCGCCAGCAGCCAAACCCCGGGGGCTAGCGCCCGTAATGAGCAGTTCTTC	CASSQTPGASARNEQFF
TRBD1	TRBV5-1	TRBJ1-6	-	TGCGCCAGCAGCTTTCAGGGGGCGGAATCACCCCTCCACTTT	CASSFQGAESPLHF
-	TRBV6-2/TRBV6-3	TRBJ1-4	-	TGTGCCAGCAGTTCTAGGTGGCGCGGGGAAAAACTGTTTTTT	CASSSRWRGEKLFF
-	TRBV6-2/TRBV6-3	TRBJ1-5	-	TGTGCCAGCAGTTACTCTGAGGGAGGGCCCCAGCATTTT	CASSYSEGGPQHF
-	TRBV4-3	TRBJ2-2	-	TGCGCCAGCAATAGGAGGTTGGACAGCATTTCTCCCGGGGAGCTGTTTTTT	CASNRRLDSISPGELFF